This T cell receptor beta chain originates from a study of response to subunit inactivated influenza vaccine. Findings and caveats of the study: Few new T cells, the authors suggested, are recruited by each seasonal influenza vaccination.

This clonotype came up a few times. What it recognizes is unknown. TCRdb re-called the RT-PCR reads with MiXCR, one entry per CDR3 protein. This table has about 700,000 distinct CDR3 sequences, around 14% appearing once. This specimen consisted of PBMCs from blood, obtained less than 13 days after vaccination. The TCR sequence derives from a man over 45 who received an inactivated influenza vaccine.

The CDR3 here is CASSDGRGGYETQYF. As DNA, the CDR3 is TGTGCCAGCAGTGACGGGAGGGGGGGTTATGAGACCCAGTACTTC. The J gene is TRBJ2-5, the V gene TRBV25-1; 8 nucleotides agree with TRBD2. Trimming at V came to 3 bases and at J to 5 bases, leaving 8 bases not matched to a gene. CDR1 and CDR2 from the germline V gene are MGHDK and SYGVNS. The CDR3 spans 15 residues.